A single sample is the source of the 25 T cell receptor beta chains below, sequenced in a study of beta chain features in type 1 diabetes. Study conclusions and caveats: Among all four CD4+ subsets, Type 1 diabetes patients had TCRB CDR3s that were moderately but significantly shorter.

Every bit of the isolated RNA underwent reverse transcription, so sequencing read expressed TCRB transcripts. Profiled with immunoSEQ multiplex PCR; TCRdb holds only in-frame clones, not every one. The top ten clones hold less than 0.03% of a sample with more than 250,000 clones, about a fifth of them seen once. Their antigen targets remain unknown. The sequenced material came from naive CD4+ T cells from blood. The source is a woman aged 40-49 years with type 1 diabetes.

The gene calls are TRBV4-1 and TRBJ2-7; 7 nucleotides align to TRBD2. Per the germline V gene, CDR1 is MGHRA and CDR2 is YSYEKL. This CDR3 spans 15 amino acids. V shed 4 bases, J shed 4 bases, and the junction held 10 bases outside the gene matches. The CDR3 bases are TGCGCCAGCAGCCTTCTCGGGACTACGACTTACGAGCAGTACTTC. Its protein is CASSLLGTTTYEQYF.

The chain recombines TRBV15 with TRBJ2-1; 9 bases fit TRBD1. The CDR3 is made up of 13 amino acids. CDR1 and CDR2 (germline): LNHNV, YYDKDF (reference sequence). The V and J ends lost 7 bases and 3 bases, in that order; junction bases with no gene match: 1. CDR3 coding DNA: TGTGCCACCACGGGACAGGGCTACAATGAGCAGTTCTTC. Protein product: CATTGQGYNEQFF.

This clone was seen a few times. The rearrangement joins TRBV25-1 to TRBJ2-3; maybe TRBD1 (5 bases). From germline, CDR1 is MGHDK and CDR2 SYGVNS. Trimming shortened V by 5 bases and J by 5 bases, and 11 bases separated the two germline ends. This CDR3 has 13 residues. The CDR3: CASSWSGQDTQYF. CDR3 coding DNA: TGTGCCAGCAGTTGGTCAGGGCAAGATACGCAGTATTTT.

CDR3 sequence reads: CALVRDGTGELFF. CDR3 in DNA: TGTGCGCTTGTGCGGGATGGTACCGGGGAGCTGTTTTTT. J is TRBJ2-2 and V is TRBV30; a possible D gene is TRBD2 (6 bases). CDR1 GTSNPN and CDR2 SVGIG come from the germline V gene (reference sequence). This CDR3 is built from 13 residues.

V and J are TRBV6-1 and TRBJ2-3, with D possibly TRBD1 on 6 matching bases. This CDR3 is built from 13 residues. CDR1 is MNHNS, CDR2 SASEGT, per germline. The V end lost 1 base, the J end lost 7 bases, and 9 bases lay between the germline ends. CDR3 sequence (DNA): TGTGCCAGCAGTGAAGAGCAGGGGAATACGCAGTATTTT. Encoded protein: CASSEEQGNTQYF.

This rearrangement joins TRBV7-2 to TRBJ1-5; 8 bases line up with TRBD1. V shed 5 bases and J 4 bases; nucleotides not matched to a gene: 4. Germline V CDR1 and CDR2: SGHTA, FQGNSA. The CDR3 runs to 14 residues. The CDR3 bases are TGTGCCAGCAGCCCGGGACAGGCGAATCAGCCCCAGCATTTT. This translates into CASSPGQANQPQHF.

J is TRBJ2-2 and V is TRBV30; 7 bases are shared with TRBD2. In germline, CDR1 is GTSNPN, CDR2 SVGIG (reference sequence). Unmatched junction bases numbered 10, after V lost 3 bases and J lost 3 bases. The CDR3 has 16 amino acids. The CDR3 DNA reads TGTGCCTGGAGGCCCGGCCCTGGGGGGGACACCGGGGAGCTGTTTTTT. It is translated as CAWRPGPGGDTGELFF.

The gene calls are TRBV6-5 and TRBJ2-5, with TRBD2 as a possible D gene (6 bases). The CDR3 is 14 residues long. Germline CDR1 and CDR2: MNHEY and SVGAGI. Trimming removed 2 bases from V and 4 bases from J, with 11 bases in between. CDR3 in DNA: TGTGCCAGCAGTTACCCCGGGGACTCAGAGACCCAGTACTTC. This sequence encodes CASSYPGDSETQYF.

This rearrangement joins TRBV9 to TRBJ1-2, with a weak D call TRBD1 (6 bases). This CDR3 spans 13 amino acids. Between the trimmed V and J ends, which lost 3 bases and 8 bases, there was a span of 14 bases. The germline V gene encodes CDR1 SGDLS and CDR2 YYNGEE. DNA for the CDR3: TGTGCCAGCAGCGGGGGGCTGACGTTCGGCTACACCTTC. Translated, it gives CASSGGLTFGYTF.

The genes are TRBV6-6 and TRBJ2-3; the match to TRBD1 covers 7 bases. The CDR3 has 16 residues. The junction had 5 bases not matched to a gene; V was cut back by 2 bases and J by 0 bases. Germline values: CDR1 MNHNY, CDR2 SVGAGI (reference sequence). The CDR3 is CASSYGDSLSTDTQYF. CDR3 DNA: TGTGCCAGCAGTTACGGGGACAGCCTCAGCACAGATACGCAGTATTTT.

The rearrangement links TRBV5-1 to TRBJ1-1; tentative D call: TRBD1 (6 bases). The CDR3 sequence is 13 residues long. Trimming stripped 4 bases from V and 5 bases from J, with 12 bases between. The germline CDR1 and CDR2 sequences are SGHRS and YFSETQ. CDR3 amino acids: CASSPGDRTEAFF. The CDR3 region has the DNA TGCGCCAGCAGCCCAGGGGATCGGACTGAAGCTTTCTTT.

The genes are TRBV5-1 and TRBJ1-2, with D uncertain. V dropped 2 bases and J dropped 3 bases, with 8 bases sitting between them. CDR1 and CDR2 from the germline V gene are SGHRS and YFSETQ. The CDR3 has 13 amino acids. CDR3: CASSLPPDYGYTF. The CDR3 region has the DNA TGCGCCAGCAGCTTACCGCCGGACTATGGCTACACCTTC.

The genes are TRBV4-1 and TRBJ1-1; D gene ambiguous. The V and J ends lost 1 base and 10 bases respectively, with 13 bases between them. Germline V CDR1 and CDR2: MGHRA, YSYEKL. CDR3 length equals 13 residues. The CDR3 coding sequence is TGCGCCAGCAGCCAAGTAGACAATTACATAGCTTTCTTT. Encoded protein: CASSQVDNYIAFF.

V gene TRBV7-2 combines with J gene TRBJ2-5; no clear D gene. Trimming cost V 2 bases and J 5 bases, with 12 bases left between them. CDR3 length: 14 amino acids. CDR1 is SGHTA and CDR2 is FQGNSA in the germline V gene. The CDR3 here is CASSLNSARETQYF. Here the CDR3 DNA reads TGTGCCAGCAGCTTAAACTCTGCTCGGGAGACCCAGTACTTC.

This clone was seen more than once but under ten times. The chain carries TRBV5-1 and TRBJ2-5, with D possibly TRBD2 on 6 matching bases. The CDR3 has 14 amino acids. Trimming took 4 bases from V and 4 from J, leaving 14 bases between them. Germline V gene data show CDR1 as SGHRS and CDR2 as YFSETQ. The CDR3 nucleotides are TGCGCCAGCAGCCTCCCGGGGGAGCCAGAGACCCAGTACTTC. It codes for CASSLPGEPETQYF. Together with reference TRBV5-1 and TRBJ2-5, the CDR3 gives the full variable domain: KAGVTQTPRYLIKTRGQQVTLSCSPISGHRSVSWYQQTPGQGLQFLFEYFSETQRNKGNFPGRFSGRQFSNSRSEMNVSTLELGDSALYLCASSLPGEPETQYFGPGTRLLVL.

Only a few counts were recorded for this clone. The chain uses TRBV20-1 and TRBJ2-5; TRBD1 might be the D (6 bases). The V gene's germline CDR1 is DFQATT and CDR2 SNEGSKA (reference sequence). The CDR3 consists of 11 residues. Trimming removed 4 bases from V and 4 bases from J, with 7 bases in between. In nucleotides, the CDR3 is TGCAGTGCTATACAGGGAGAGACCCAGTACTTC. Amino acids: CSAIQGETQYF.

This CDR3 is CASSLDAGQDGQPQHF. CDR3 DNA sequence: TGCGCCAGCAGCTTGGACGCGGGACAGGACGGCCAGCCCCAGCATTTT. The chain carries TRBV5-1 and TRBJ1-5; 8 bases are shared with TRBD1. The CDR3 is made up of 16 amino acids. Looked up from germline, CDR1 is SGHRS and CDR2 is YFSETQ. The ends lost 0 bases at V and 7 bases at J; junction bases unmatched: 9.

The genes are TRBV29-1 and TRBJ2-5; tentatively, D is TRBD2 (5 bases). The tail of the sequence fits TRBJ2-7 better, so the J call may be wrong. The CDR3 sequence is 13 residues long. CDR1 and CDR2 (germline): SQVTM, ANQGSEA. The CDR3 DNA follows: TGCAGCGTTGACCCCGGGATTCCCTACGAGCAGTACTTC. The encoded protein is CSVDPGIPYEQYF.

This clone turned up a few times. This chain connects TRBV5-1 to TRBJ2-3; 7 nucleotides align to TRBD1. Germline V lookup: CDR1 SGHRS, CDR2 YFSETQ. The CDR3 extends over 14 amino acids. Germline trimming cut 4 bases from V and 2 bases from J; bases unmatched to any gene: 4. The CDR3: CASSMGQITDTQYF. CDR3 DNA: TGCGCCAGCAGCATGGGACAGATCACAGATACGCAGTATTTT.

The chain is built from TRBV30 and TRBJ1-4, with D perhaps matching TRBD1 (6 bases). Trimming took 0 bases from V and 5 from J, leaving 10 bases between them. The CDR3 spans 14 residues. Germline CDR1 is GTSNPN and CDR2 is SVGIG (reference sequence). CDR3 region: CAWSVGGGNEKLFF. The CDR3 region has the DNA TGTGCCTGGAGTGTGGGAGGGGGGAATGAAAAACTGTTTTTT.

This clone has a handful of counts. The chain's CDR3 is CASSQGRRGYTEAFF. The CDR3 DNA follows: TGCGCCAGCAGCCAAGGTCGTAGAGGCTACACTGAAGCTTTCTTT. This chain uses TRBV4-3 with TRBJ1-1; unclear D gene. Germline assignment: CDR1 LGHNA and CDR2 YSLEER. V was trimmed by 1 base and J by 3 bases, leaving 12 bases between them. The CDR3 runs 15 residues.

For the CDR3, the DNA is TGTGCCAGCAGCTTGGCTACGGATCAGCCCCAGCATTTT. Protein product: CASSLATDQPQHF. The chain is built from TRBV5-6 and TRBJ1-5; D remains unclear. Germline CDR1 and CDR2: SGHDT and YYEEEE. The CDR3 length is 13 residues. With 0 bases removed from V and 5 bases from J, the gap between germline ends came to 6 bases.

This clone was recorded a few times. The gene calls are TRBV13 and TRBJ2-3, with unresolved D. CDR1 is PRHDT, CDR2 FYEKMQ, per germline (reference sequence). The CDR3 runs to 13 residues. Trimming shortened V by 4 bases and J by 5 bases, and 10 bases separated the two germline ends. The CDR3 region is CASSSSVVDTQYF. As DNA, the CDR3 is TGTGCCAGCAGCTCCTCGGTGGTAGATACGCAGTATTTT.

This clone was detected only a few times. The chain has TRBV4-2 and TRBJ1-2; 7 bases agree with TRBD1. After removal of 1 base from V and 4 bases from J, the junction contained 12 bases not matched to a gene. This CDR3 has 17 residues. Per germline, CDR1 LGHNA and CDR2 YNFKEQ. In nucleotides, the CDR3 is TGTGCCAGCAGCCAAGGGGGTGAGGGGACAGTACCCTATGGCTACACCTTC. Its translation is CASSQGGEGTVPYGYTF.

Here the CDR3 reads CASSPTGLNTEAFF. The CDR3 DNA reads TGTGCCAGCAGCCCGACAGGTTTGAACACTGAAGCTTTCTTT. The J gene is TRBJ1-1, the V gene TRBV2; D is perhaps TRBD1 (6 bases). The CDR3 runs to 14 residues. From germline, CDR1 is SNHLY and CDR2 FYNNEI. V dropped 6 bases and J dropped 0 bases, with 11 bases sitting between them.